Following are 10 T cell receptor beta chains from one sample sequenced in a study of monozygotic twins with inflammatory bowel disease. TCRdb re-called the 5' RACE reads and catalogs CDR3 proteins one per entry, DNA excluded. This table lists 350,000 to 550,000 distinct CDR3 sequences. Material for sequencing was blood. The receptors here all came from a human donor with ulcerative colitis or Crohn's disease, or a healthy co-twin of an affected twin (not recorded which).

The rearrangement uses TRBV7-2 and TRBJ2-7. Germline CDR1 and CDR2: SGHTA and FQGNSA. The CDR3 extends over 15 amino acids. The CDR3 region is CASSLVGGGSYEQYF.

The chain links TRBV10-3 to TRBJ1-4; as DNA is missing, the TRBD1 call by TCRdb cannot be tested. Germline lookup yields CDR1 ENHRY and CDR2 SYGVKD. This CDR3 contains 14 residues. The CDR3 here is CASGQGTTNEKLFF.

The rearrangement links TRBV6-1 to TRBJ2-7; no DNA is available, so the TRBD1 call from TCRdb remains unchecked. Germline values: CDR1 MNHNS, CDR2 SASEGT. There are 14 residues in the CDR3. CDR3: CAKTVEDRVYEQYF.

The chain combines TRBV7-2 with TRBJ1-1; TCRdb calls TRBD1, which cannot be checked without DNA. Germline loops: CDR1 SGHTA, CDR2 FQGNSA. This CDR3 is 14 amino acids long. The CDR3 protein is CASSPAGQATEAFF.

The chain combines TRBV5-1 with TRBJ2-3. This CDR3 contains 17 residues. Germline V CDR1 and CDR2: SGHRS, YFSETQ. CDR3 sequence reads: CASSSGSASRNEDTQYF. The full variable domain, its missing parts supplied by reference TRBV5-1 and TRBJ2-3, is KAGVTQTPRYLIKTRGQQVTLSCSPISGHRSVSWYQQTPGQGLQFLFEYFSETQRNKGNFPGRFSGRQFSNSRSEMNVSTLELGDSALYLCASSSGSASRNEDTQYFGPGTRLTVL.

The CDR3 spells CATLARDGYNDQFF. The chain couples TRBV12-3 or TRBV12-4 to TRBJ2-1; TCRdb proposes TRBD1, but this gene call is untestable without DNA. The CDR3 is made up of 14 amino acids.

The chain recombines TRBV20-1 with TRBJ2-1; checking the TCRdb D call of TRBD2 is not possible without DNA. The CDR3 is 17 amino acids. Germline V CDR1 and CDR2: DFQATT, SNEGSKA (reference sequence). CDR3: CSASYQGLATPYNEQFF.

The chain couples TRBV28 to TRBJ2-3; TCRdb outputs TRBD2, but without DNA this stays unchecked. The CDR3 consists of 15 residues. Germline assignment: CDR1 MDHEN and CDR2 SYDVKM. The CDR3 reads CASSLEAGGTDTQYF.

J is TRBJ2-1 and V is TRBV27; TCRdb returns TRBD1, unconfirmable since there is no DNA. This CDR3 contains 15 residues. CDR1 is MNHEY and CDR2 is SMNVEV in the germline V gene (reference sequence). The CDR3: CASSLGTVSYNEQFF.

The CDR3 region is CASSFRDAPKEKLFF. The chain joins TRBV5-1 to TRBJ1-4; the D call from TCRdb, TRBD1, cannot be confirmed without DNA. Germline V gene lookup returns CDR1 SGHRS and CDR2 YFSETQ. CDR3 length: 15 residues. Supplemented by reference TRBV5-1 and TRBJ1-4, the full variable domain reads KAGVTQTPRYLIKTRGQQVTLSCSPISGHRSVSWYQQTPGQGLQFLFEYFSETQRNKGNFPGRFSGRQFSNSRSEMNVSTLELGDSALYLCASSFRDAPKEKLFFGSGTQLSVL.